Ten or more counts support the clone carrying this T cell receptor beta chain. This sample stems from a study of blood T cell repertoires in COVID-19. CDR1 and CDR2 (germline): SGHRS, YFSETQ. V trimming: 1 base; J trimming: 6 bases; junction bases outside the gene matches: 1. CDR3 length equals 13 residues. Sequenced by immunoSEQ multiplex PCR; TCRdb stores in-frame clones only, minus some. The sample lists tens of thousands of clones; 72% were seen once. This sequence joins TRBV5-1 and TRBJ2-3, with 8 nucleotides matching TRBD2. The receptor was derived from a woman older than 75 with acute or convalescent COVID-19. Sequencing input: peripheral blood. The CDR3 DNA is TGCGCCAGCAGCTTGAGCGGGAGCGATACGCAGTATTTT. Its protein product is CASSLSGSDTQYF.